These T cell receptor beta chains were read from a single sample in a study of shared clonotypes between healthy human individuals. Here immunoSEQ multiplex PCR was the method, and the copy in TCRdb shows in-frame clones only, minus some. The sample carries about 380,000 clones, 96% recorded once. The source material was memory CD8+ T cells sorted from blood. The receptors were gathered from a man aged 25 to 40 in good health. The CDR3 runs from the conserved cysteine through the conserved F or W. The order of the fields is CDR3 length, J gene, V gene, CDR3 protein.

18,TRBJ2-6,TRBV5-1,CACRLAGGPGSGANVLTF
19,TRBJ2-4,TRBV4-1,CASSRLAGGLDVGKNIQYF
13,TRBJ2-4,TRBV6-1,CASPPLAKNIQYF
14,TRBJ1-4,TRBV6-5,CASSYSTLKEKLFF
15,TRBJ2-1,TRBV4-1,CASSRTNHYINEQFF
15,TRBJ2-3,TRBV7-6,CASSFSSASTDTQYF
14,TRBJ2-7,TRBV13,CASSRPSVSYEQYF
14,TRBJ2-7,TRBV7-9,CASEESGRADEQYF
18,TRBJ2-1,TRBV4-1,CASSPPGTSGRPYNEQFF
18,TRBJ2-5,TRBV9,CASSKGTSGRLYQETQYF
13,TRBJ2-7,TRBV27,CANSFIPSYEQYF
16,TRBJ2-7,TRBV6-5,CASSSDAGTAHLGQYF
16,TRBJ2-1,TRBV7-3,CASSRTTGLAYNEQFF
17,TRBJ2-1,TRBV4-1,CASRGLAGGAGYNEQFF
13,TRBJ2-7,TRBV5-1,CASSTGDSYEQYF
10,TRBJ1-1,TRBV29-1,CSAGATEAFF
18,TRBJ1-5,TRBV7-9,CASSLVPRGQVGNQPQHF
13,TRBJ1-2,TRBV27,CASSLGTGNGYTF
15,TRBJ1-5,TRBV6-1,CASSECSCTNQPQHF
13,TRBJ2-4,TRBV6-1,CASSVAGRDIQYF
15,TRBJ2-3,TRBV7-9,CASSLIGPGGDTQYF
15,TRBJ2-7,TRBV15,CATSRLQGALDEQYF
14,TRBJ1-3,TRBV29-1,CSVDGGGSGNTIYF
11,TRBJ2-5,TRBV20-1,CSAIRVETQYF
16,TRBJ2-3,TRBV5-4,CASSPDLGGLTDTQYF
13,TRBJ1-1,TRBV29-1,CSVRTFQNTEAFF
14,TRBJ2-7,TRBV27,CASSAGLRTYEQYF
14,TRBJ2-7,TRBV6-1,CASSLGTSSYEQYF
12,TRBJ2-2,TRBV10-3,CAISQGAGELFF
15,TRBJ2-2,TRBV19,CASSPWTSGSGKLFF
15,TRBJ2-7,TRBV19,CASSPTGYVTYEQYF
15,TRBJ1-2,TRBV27,CASRGQGAQDYGYTF
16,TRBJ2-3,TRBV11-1,CASSLAGTRSTDTQYF
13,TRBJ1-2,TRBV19,CASSRTGNYGYTF
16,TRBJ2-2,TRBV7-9,CASSYLAGGPTGELFF
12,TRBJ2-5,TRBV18,CASSPDRETQYF
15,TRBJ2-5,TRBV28,CASSLGGRRQETQYF
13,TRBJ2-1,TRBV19,CASSLQGANEQFF
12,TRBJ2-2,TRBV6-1,CASGGGSGELFF
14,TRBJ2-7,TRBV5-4,CASSSGQGIGEQYF
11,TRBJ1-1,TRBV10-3,CAIRDNTEAFF
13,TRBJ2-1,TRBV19,CASSIAGDNEQFF
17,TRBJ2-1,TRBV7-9,CASSLARREGLYNEQFF
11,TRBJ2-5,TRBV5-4,CASSLAETQYF
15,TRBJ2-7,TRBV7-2,CASSLSSGPSYEQYF
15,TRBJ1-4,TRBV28,CASSFMQGRNEKLFF
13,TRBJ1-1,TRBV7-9,CASSKTQNTEAFF
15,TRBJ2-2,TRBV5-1,CASSLVGVTNGELFF
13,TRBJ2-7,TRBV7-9,CASSSGTIYEQYF
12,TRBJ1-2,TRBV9,CASSVGVGKGTF
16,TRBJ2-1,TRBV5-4,CASSLGTRGGYNEQFF
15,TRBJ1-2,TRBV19,CASSPTGGANYGYTF
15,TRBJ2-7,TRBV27,CASTTTGAPWDEQYF
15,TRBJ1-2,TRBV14,CASSPGQGRGLGYTF
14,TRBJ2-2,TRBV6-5,CASSPGTLTGELFF
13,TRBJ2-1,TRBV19,CASSIGNWGEQFF
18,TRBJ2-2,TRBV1,CTSSQEGGRDRDTGELFF
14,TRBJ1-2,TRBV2,CASSTGSLTYGYTF
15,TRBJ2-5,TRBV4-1,CASSQVGYMGGTQYF
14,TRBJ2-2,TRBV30,CAWRTASGTGELFF